These 8 T cell receptor beta chains were all obtained from the same sample, sequenced in a study of blood T cells in healthy people across ages. With a J-beta primer mix and a sample-barcoded 5' primer, a second PCR ran roughly 7 to 11 cycles. TCRdb redid the calling of the 5' RACE reads with MiXCR, one entry per CDR3 protein. Of 1.5 million to 2 million distinct CDR3 sequences listed, about two fifths are singletons. The sequencing input was blood. Every receptor here comes from a human donor in good health.

This chain joins TRBV5-1 and TRBJ1-4, with D maybe TRBD1 (6 bases). With 2 bases removed from V and 13 bases from J, the gap between germline ends came to 24 bases. Germline CDR1 is SGHRS and CDR2 is YFSETQ. The CDR3 has 16 amino acids. DNA of the CDR3: TGCGCCAGCAGCTTACAGGGAGGACGGAACGATGGGGGACTGTTTTTT. It translates to CASSLQGGRNDGGLFF.

This clonotype was seen a few times. This chain links TRBV4-3 with TRBJ2-7; D possibly corresponds to TRBD2 (7 bases). This CDR3 has 16 residues. Germline assignment: CDR1 LGHNA and CDR2 YSLEER. Trimming took off 0 bases at V and 4 bases at J, with 16 bases between the two ends. The CDR3 protein is CASSQDLQGGKYEQYF. The CDR3 region has the DNA TGCGCCAGCAGCCAAGATCTACAGGGAGGGAAGTACGAGCAGTACTTC.

This clonotype was observed a handful of times. The V and J genes are TRBV4-3 and TRBJ1-6, with TRBD1 identical over 8 bases. The CDR3 consists of 16 residues. The germline gives CDR1 LGHNA, CDR2 YSLEER. The trim removed 0 bases at V and 7 bases at J, leaving 5 bases unmatched. The CDR3 DNA is TGCGCCAGCAGCCAAGATGGGGCAGGGGGCAATTCACCCCTCCACTTT. Translated, it gives CASSQDGAGGNSPLHF.

This clonotype was found a few times. This chain uses TRBV25-1 with TRBJ2-5; D ambiguous. The length of the CDR3 is 12 residues. Trimming removed 3 bases at V and 4 bases at J, with 6 bases between. Germline V gene sequence: CDR1 MGHDK, CDR2 SYGVNS. The CDR3 here is CASSEMRETQYF. DNA of the CDR3: TGTGCCAGCAGTGAGATGAGAGAGACCCAGTACTTC.

The V and J genes are TRBV9 and TRBJ2-5, with D possibly being TRBD1 or TRBD2 (6 bases each). V lost 3 bases and J 1 base, leaving 19 bases between the germline ends. The CDR3 is 17 amino acids. CDR1 is SGDLS and CDR2 is YYNGEE in the germline V gene. CDR3 DNA: TGTGCCAGCAGCGCGAGGGGGGACTCTATTTCCCAAGAGACCCAGTACTTC. Its protein product is CASSARGDSISQETQYF.

This clonotype was detected a few times. The rearrangement uses TRBV5-1 and TRBJ2-5; 14 bases match TRBD2. After removal of 7 bases from V and 5 bases from J, the junction contained 19 bases not matched to a gene. CDR1 and CDR2 (germline): SGHRS, YFSETQ. This CDR3 region has 19 residues. This chain's CDR3 is CASHNGRLAGGRKVETQYF. The DNA for the CDR3 is TGCGCCAGCCACAATGGAAGACTAGCGGGGGGGAGGAAGGTCGAGACCCAGTACTTC.

CDR3 residues: CAISELSNEQYF. Written as DNA, the CDR3 is TGTGCCATCAGTGAGTTAAGCAACGAGCAGTACTTC. V usage is TRBV10-3 and J usage is TRBJ2-7; D unclear. The CDR3 contains 12 residues. Germline V lookup: CDR1 ENHRY, CDR2 SYGVKD. V was trimmed by 1 base and J by 5 bases, leaving 6 bases between them.

This clonotype was counted between two and nine times. The V gene is TRBV30, the J gene TRBJ1-5; TRBD1 agrees at 7 bases. The CDR3 totals 13 residues. CDR1 and CDR2 from the germline V gene are GTSNPN and SVGIG (reference sequence). The CDR3 nucleotides are TGTGCGATCACTCAGGGGGGAAATCAGCCCCAGCATTTT. It specifies CAITQGGNQPQHF.